Listed here are 23 T cell receptor beta chains from one sample, sequenced in a study of siplizumab effects on memory and regulatory T cells. Produced via immunoSEQ multiplex PCR; TCRdb's table is partial and in-frame only. The table has some 97,000 clones, 75% to 95% seen once. The sample was CD4+ T cells sorted from blood. These receptors all come from a human donor in good health.

The chain has TRBV7-2 and TRBJ1-4, with a tentative D call TRBD1 (5 bases). The CDR3 runs to 16 residues. The V end was cut by 0 bases, the J end by 8 bases, with 16 bases between. Germline V gene data show CDR1 as SGHTA and CDR2 as FQGNSA. This chain's CDR3 is CASSLALGGGGEKLFF. Here the CDR3 DNA reads TGTGCCAGCAGCTTAGCGCTGGGGGGAGGAGGCGAAAAACTGTTTTTT.

The chain links TRBV11-3 to TRBJ2-5, with 11 positions matching TRBD2. The trim removed 5 bases at V and 4 bases at J, leaving 3 bases unmatched. CDR3 length: 14 amino acids. Germline V CDR1 and CDR2: SGHNT, YENEEA. The CDR3 loop is CASSPTSGVETQYF. CDR3 sequence (DNA): TGTGCCAGCAGCCCGACTAGCGGGGTAGAGACCCAGTACTTC.

CDR3 nucleotide sequence: TGTGCCAGCAGCCAAGATCCCACAGCTACACAAGCTTTCTTT. Translated: CASSQDPTATQAFF. The chain recombines TRBV4-2 with TRBJ1-1; D gene uncertain. Trimming removed 0 bases at V and 9 bases at J, with 14 bases between. The CDR3 length is 14 residues. The germline CDR1 and CDR2 sequences are LGHNA and YNFKEQ.

This clone has a single count. The chain carries TRBV2 and TRBJ1-5, with no clear D. The CDR3 extends over 13 amino acids. Trimming shortened V by 4 bases and J by 3 bases, and 7 bases separated the two germline ends. The germline CDR1 and CDR2 sequences are SNHLY and FYNNEI. CDR3 region: CASSGRLNQPQHF. DNA of the CDR3: TGTGCCAGCAGTGGGCGGCTCAATCAGCCCCAGCATTTT.

The J gene is TRBJ1-1, the V gene TRBV18, with D unresolved. The V and J ends lost 3 bases and 2 bases respectively, with 7 bases between them. CDR1 and CDR2 from the germline V gene are KGHSH and LQKENI. The CDR3 has 13 residues. Here the CDR3 DNA reads TGTGCCAGCTCACCCAGAGAAAACACTGAAGCTTTCTTT. It yields the protein CASSPRENTEAFF.

V is TRBV7-9 and J is TRBJ1-1; D not certain. The CDR3 spans 17 residues. Germline values: CDR1 SEHNR, CDR2 FQNEAQ (reference sequence). V lost 6 bases to trimming and J lost 1 base, with 21 bases between them. CDR3 coding DNA: TGTGCCAGCAGACGCTCAGAGGGCCGTTCAGGGAACACTGAAGCTTTCTTT. Protein: CASRRSEGRSGNTEAFF.

The rearrangement uses TRBV6-5 and TRBJ1-5, with TRBD1 identical over 7 bases. V lost 6 bases and J lost 4; bases outside the gene matches: 3. The length of the CDR3 is 13 residues. Per the germline V gene, CDR1 is MNHEY and CDR2 is SVGAGI. CDR3 amino acids: CASSGTENQPQHF. CDR3 bases: TGTGCCAGCAGCGGGACAGAGAATCAGCCCCAGCATTTT.

The chain recombines TRBV28 with TRBJ2-4, with D possibly being TRBD1 or TRBD2 (6 bases each). The CDR3 contains 14 residues. V lost 7 bases and J lost 5, with 15 bases in between. CDR1 and CDR2 (germline): MDHEN, SYDVKM. The CDR3 nucleotides are TGTGCCAGCACCGAGGGGGGCTTCGAAAACATTCAGTACTTC. Protein: CASTEGGFENIQYF.

The gene calls are TRBV29-1 and TRBJ1-2; tentative D call: TRBD1 (5 bases). The CDR3 runs to 13 residues. Trimming removed 3 bases from V and 5 bases from J, with 13 bases in between. Germline-derived CDR1 and CDR2 are SQVTM and ANQGSEA. The CDR3 spells CSVDLDSPYGYTF. As DNA, the CDR3 is TGCAGCGTTGACCTCGACAGCCCTTATGGCTACACCTTC.

This clone was seen more than once but under ten times. This chain links TRBV2 with TRBJ1-1; D is perhaps TRBD1 (6 bases). The CDR3 sequence is 14 residues long. Germline V CDR1 and CDR2: SNHLY, FYNNEI. The V and J ends lost 5 bases and 4 bases respectively, with 14 bases between them. The CDR3 nucleotides read TGTGCCAGCAGTTTCAGGGCAGGGGCCACTGAAGCTTTCTTT. Protein: CASSFRAGATEAFF.

The V call is TRBV5-1, the J call TRBJ2-3; D is possibly TRBD2 (6 bases). This CDR3 comprises 11 residues. Germline CDR1 reads SGHRS; CDR2 reads YFSETQ. Trimming shortened V by 4 bases and J by 9 bases, and 9 bases separated the two germline ends. Here the CDR3 DNA reads TGCGCCAGCAGCCTGGGGAGGACGCAGTATTTT. Its translation: CASSLGRTQYF.

This sequence joins TRBV2 and TRBJ1-5, with D perhaps matching TRBD1 (6 bases). In germline, CDR1 is SNHLY, CDR2 FYNNEI. The V end was cut by 5 bases, the J end by 6 bases, with 11 bases between. The CDR3 sequence is 13 residues long. The CDR3 spells CASSTGTGQPQHF. CDR3 nucleotide sequence: TGTGCCAGCAGTACAGGGACGGGTCAGCCCCAGCATTTT.

This chain joins TRBV5-6 and TRBJ2-7; TRBD2 matches 8 bases. The CDR3 extends over 15 amino acids. Germline trimming cut 4 bases from V and 0 bases from J; bases unmatched to any gene: 6. CDR1 and CDR2 from the germline V gene are SGHDT and YYEEEE. The CDR3 DNA sequence: TGTGCCAGCAGCCATAGCGGGGCCCTCTCCTACGAGCAGTACTTC. It yields the protein CASSHSGALSYEQYF. Filled out from reference TRBV5-6 and TRBJ2-7, the complete variable domain reads DAGVTQSPTHLIKTRGQQVTLRCSPKSGHDTVSWYQQALGQGPQFIFQYYEEEERQRGNFPDRFSGHQFPNYSSELNVNALLLGDSALYLCASSHSGALSYEQYFGPGTRLTVT.

In DNA, the CDR3 is TGCGCCAGCAGCGACGGGGGCCCCTACAATGAGCAGTTCTTC. Residues: CASSDGGPYNEQFF. The chain couples TRBV5-1 to TRBJ2-1, with D tentatively TRBD1 or TRBD2 (6 bases each). The CDR3 spans 14 residues. Per germline, CDR1 SGHRS and CDR2 YFSETQ. V was cut by 4 bases and J by 2 bases, with 10 bases left in between. Using reference TRBV5-1 and TRBJ2-1 for the parts outside the CDR3, the full variable domain is KAGVTQTPRYLIKTRGQQVTLSCSPISGHRSVSWYQQTPGQGLQFLFEYFSETQRNKGNFPGRFSGRQFSNSRSEMNVSTLELGDSALYLCASSDGGPYNEQFFGPGTRLTVL.

The V call is TRBV6-5, the J call TRBJ2-2, with D possibly matching TRBD2 (6 bases). Looked up from germline, CDR1 is MNHEY and CDR2 is SVGAGI. The V end was cut by 5 bases, the J end by 3 bases, with 10 bases between. The CDR3 totals 14 residues. For the CDR3, the DNA is TGTGCCAGCAGTCCCGGGACTTACACCGGGGAGCTGTTTTTT. This codes for CASSPGTYTGELFF.

This clone was counted a single time. Other DNA sequences in the sample encode the same CDR3. The genes are TRBV20-1 and TRBJ1-1; 9 nucleotides match TRBD1. Germline-derived CDR1 and CDR2 are DFQATT and SNEGSKA (reference sequence). The CDR3 sequence is 11 residues long. CDR3 sequence: CSATGGTEAFF. CDR3 DNA: TGCAGCGCGACAGGGGGAACTGAAGCTTTCTTT.

The chain uses TRBV5-6 and TRBJ2-5; D remains unclear. The length of the CDR3 is 16 residues. Germline V CDR1 and CDR2: SGHDT, YYEEEE. Trimming pared 3 bases from V and 5 bases from J, leaving 20 bases between. The CDR3 reads CASSSDANLIPETQYF. The CDR3 bases are TGTGCCAGCAGCTCTGATGCAAACCTTATACCCGAGACCCAGTACTTC. The whole variable domain, remainder taken from reference TRBV5-6 and TRBJ2-5, is DAGVTQSPTHLIKTRGQQVTLRCSPKSGHDTVSWYQQALGQGPQFIFQYYEEEERQRGNFPDRFSGHQFPNYSSELNVNALLLGDSALYLCASSSDANLIPETQYFGPGTRLLVL.

The chain employs TRBV4-1 and TRBJ2-3; tentatively, D is TRBD1 or TRBD2 (5 bases each). Trimming left V 2 bases short and J 2 bases short, with 17 bases between. Germline V CDR1 and CDR2: MGHRA, YSYEKL. This CDR3 comprises 17 residues. CDR3 loop: CASSQHGAGRSTDTQYF. The CDR3 region has the DNA TGCGCCAGCAGCCAACACGGGGCTGGGCGGTCCACAGATACGCAGTATTTT.

This sequence joins TRBV2 and TRBJ2-2; a weak D match, TRBD1 (6 bases). Trimming took 5 bases from V and 1 from J, leaving 17 bases between them. The CDR3 loop spans 17 amino acids. Germline V gene sequence: CDR1 SNHLY, CDR2 FYNNEI. DNA for the CDR3: TGTGCCAGCAGTCCCGACCCCGGACAGAGGAACACCGGGGAGCTGTTTTTT. This encodes CASSPDPGQRNTGELFF. The full variable domain, completed using reference TRBV2 and TRBJ2-2, is EPEVTQTPSHQVTQMGQEVILRCVPISNHLYFYWYRQILGQKVEFLVSFYNNEISEKSEIFDDQFSVERPDGSNFTLKIRSTKLEDSAMYFCASSPDPGQRNTGELFFGEGSRLTVL.

This clone was observed once. CDR3 protein: CSVEGGPYGLAGKASTDTQYF. The CDR3 bases are TGCAGCGTTGAAGGGGGCCCTTACGGGCTAGCGGGGAAAGCTAGCACAGATACGCAGTATTTT. The rearrangement joins TRBV29-1 to TRBJ2-3, with 9 bases that match TRBD2. The CDR3 covers 21 residues. Unmatched junction bases numbered 20, after V lost 1 base and J lost 0 bases. Looked up from germline, CDR1 is SQVTM and CDR2 is ANQGSEA.

The gene calls are TRBV9 and TRBJ1-1, with 7 bases matching TRBD1. The ends lost 3 bases at V and 4 bases at J; junction bases unmatched: 9. CDR1 and CDR2 (germline): SGDLS, YYNGEE. The CDR3 is 15 residues long. CDR3 nucleotide sequence: TGTGCCAGCAGCGGAACAGGGGTTCTAGGCACTGAAGCTTTCTTT. Translating it yields CASSGTGVLGTEAFF.

This clone appeared a single time. V is TRBV7-2 and J is TRBJ1-1; no clear D. The V and J ends lost 2 bases and 10 bases respectively, with 20 bases between them. CDR1 is SGHTA, CDR2 FQGNSA, per germline. The CDR3 is 15 residues long. CDR3 sequence reads: CASSLLMALKTGAFF. CDR3 DNA: TGTGCCAGCAGCTTATTGATGGCTTTGAAAACCGGAGCTTTCTTT.

The chain has TRBV5-1 and TRBJ2-3; a possible D gene is TRBD2 (7 bases). V gave up 0 bases and J gave up 2 bases, with 13 bases separating them. This CDR3 comprises 16 residues. Germline CDR1 is SGHRS and CDR2 is YFSETQ. In nucleotides, the CDR3 is TGCGCCAGCAGCTTGGTTGCGGGGGCCTACACAGATACGCAGTATTTT. It specifies CASSLVAGAYTDTQYF.